This T cell receptor (beta chain) came from a study of T-cell memory formation after mild COVID-19. Study as a whole: Among the donors, TCR clusters were largely specific to each donor.

Constant-segment primers served in 5'RACE that generated TCR alpha and TCR beta cDNA libraries bearing sample barcodes and UMIs. TCRdb redid the calling of the 5' RACE reads with MiXCR, one entry per CDR3 protein. In the table there are about 120,000 distinct CDR3 sequences, about 20% of which are singletons. With V trimmed by 2 bases and J by 0 bases, 6 bases remained unmatched. The CDR3 runs to 15 residues. Germline V lookup: CDR1 GTSNPN, CDR2 SVGIG (reference sequence). This chain links TRBV30 with TRBJ1-2, with TRBD1 matching 7 bases. This clonotype was sampled from a man younger than 35 who had mild COVID-19 (a few samples of this study predate the infection). Cell type and time point are not known. Sequencing was done on a sample of PBMCs or a T cell subset sorted from them (not recorded which). CDR3 protein: CAWSRQGVSNYGYTF. For the CDR3, the DNA is TGTGCCTGGAGTAGGCAGGGGGTTTCTAACTATGGCTACACCTTC.